Listed below are T cell receptor beta chains from one sample, sequenced in a study of blood T cell repertoires in COVID-19. Measured with immunoSEQ multiplex PCR; TCRdb has only the in-frame clones, and not every one. This sample carries some 250,000 clones, about nine tenths of them seen once, and the ten largest clones take 15% to 19%. Sequencing was done on a sample of PBMCs or T cells enriched from blood (not recorded which). Source of these receptors: a man between 18 and 29 years old who had recovered from COVID-19. Each CDR3 is given with its conserved first and last residue. A D gene is named only where the DNA matches it firmly. Clone sizes are given selectively: once, few, many, or a class where the clone is expanded.

j_gene: TRBJ1-5
v_gene: TRBV19
abundance: once
d_gene: TRBD1
CDR3aa: CASSIPPGTGGNQPQHF
CDR3nt: TGTGCCAGTAGTATACCTCCCGGGACAGGGGGCAATCAGCCCCAGCATTTT

j_gene: TRBJ2-2
v_gene: TRBV7-9
abundance: many
d_gene: TRBD2
CDR3aa: CASSGPPGLVGELFF
CDR3nt: TGTGCCAGCAGCGGGCCCCCGGGACTAGTTGGGGAGCTGTTTTTT

j_gene: TRBJ1-5
v_gene: TRBV23-1
abundance: .
d_gene: TRBD1
CDR3aa: CASSHSGSRGSNQPQHF
CDR3nt: TGCGCCAGCAGTCACTCGGGGAGCAGGGGGAGCAATCAGCCCCAGCATTTT

j_gene: TRBJ2-1
v_gene: TRBV5-8
abundance: .
d_gene: .
CDR3aa: CASWGPKVNEQFF
CDR3nt: TGTGCCAGCTGGGGCCCAAAGGTCAATGAGCAGTTCTTC

j_gene: TRBJ2-3
v_gene: TRBV7-2
abundance: .
d_gene: TRBD2
CDR3aa: CASSLVPGLAGEITDTQYF
CDR3nt: TGTGCCAGCAGCTTAGTACCAGGACTAGCGGGGGAGATCACAGATACGCAGTATTTT

j_gene: TRBJ2-7
v_gene: TRBV6-5
abundance: .
d_gene: TRBD2
CDR3aa: CASRGTSGAPYEQYF
CDR3nt: TGTGCCAGCAGGGGGACTAGCGGGGCTCCCTACGAGCAGTACTTC

j_gene: TRBJ1-1
v_gene: TRBV5-1
abundance: .
d_gene: TRBD1
CDR3aa: CASGDREDTEAFF
CDR3nt: TGCGCCAGCGGAGACAGGGAGGACACTGAAGCTTTCTTT

j_gene: TRBJ2-2
v_gene: TRBV5-4
abundance: .
d_gene: .
CDR3aa: CASSRRGAGELFF
CDR3nt: TGTGCCAGCAGCCGGAGGGGCGCCGGGGAGCTGTTTTTT

j_gene: TRBJ1-5
v_gene: TRBV5-5
abundance: .
d_gene: TRBD1
CDR3aa: CASSPGQGRQPQHF
CDR3nt: TGTGCCAGCAGCCCTGGACAGGGTCGGCAGCCCCAGCATTTT

j_gene: TRBJ2-2
v_gene: TRBV2
abundance: once
d_gene: TRBD2
CDR3aa: CASGSSGGNTGELFF
CDR3nt: TGTGCCAGCGGGTCTAGCGGGGGAAACACCGGGGAGCTGTTTTTT

j_gene: TRBJ2-7
v_gene: TRBV3-1/TRBV3-2
abundance: .
d_gene: TRBD1
CDR3aa: CASSLSGQGPYEQYF
CDR3nt: TGTGCCAGCAGCCTCTCCGGACAGGGGCCCTACGAGCAGTACTTC

j_gene: TRBJ1-2
v_gene: TRBV2
abundance: .
d_gene: .
CDR3aa: CASSDLFYGYTF
CDR3nt: TGTGCCAGCAGTGATCTCTTCTATGGCTACACCTTC

j_gene: TRBJ1-5
v_gene: TRBV2
abundance: .
d_gene: .
CDR3aa: CASQREGNQPQHF
CDR3nt: TGTGCCAGTCAAAGGGAGGGCAATCAGCCCCAGCATTTT

j_gene: TRBJ2-3
v_gene: TRBV5-1
abundance: .
d_gene: TRBD2
CDR3aa: CASSSGLVSDTQYF
CDR3nt: TGCGCCAGCAGCTCAGGACTAGTCTCAGATACGCAGTATTTT